These 7 T cell receptor beta chains came from one sample sequenced in a study of T cells in Graves' hyperthyroidism and ophthalmopathy. It was RNA transcripts that yielded the amplified TCR beta CDR3 regions. The TCR CDR3 was amplified in a first-round RT-PCR using the HTBI primer set. In TCRdb, the multiplex PCR reads were re-called with MiXCR into one record per CDR3 protein. The sample gives under 400,000 distinct CDR3 sequences, roughly 20% of which show up once; around 15% is in the top ten. The sample was blood. Every receptor here comes from a woman in her thirties or forties with Graves' ophthalmopathy.

Ten or more counts support this clonotype. The chain carries TRBV6-1 and TRBJ2-7; TRBD1 aligns across 8 bases. J was trimmed by 2 bases and V by 6 bases; bases with no gene match: 9. The CDR3 is made up of 15 amino acids. Germline CDR1 and CDR2: MNHNS and SASEGT. The CDR3 nucleotides read TGTGCCAGCAGCCCGACAGGGGCTTTACCCTACGAGCAGTACTTC. This sequence encodes CASSPTGALPYEQYF.

This clonotype was detected only a few times. V usage is TRBV12-3 or TRBV12-4 and J usage is TRBJ2-3; the match to TRBD2 covers 7 bases. This CDR3 contains 18 residues. J lost 3 bases, V lost 3 bases, and 15 bases had no gene match. The CDR3 DNA follows: TGTGCCAGCAGTTTTTGGGGGACTATCAGGGAGGGTACAGATACGCAGTATTTT. Its translation: CASSFWGTIREGTDTQYF.

This clonotype was seen at least ten times. This chain links TRBV6-2 or TRBV6-3 with TRBJ1-1; D unclear. The CDR3 has 13 amino acids. The V end was cut by 3 bases, the J end by 3 bases, with 8 bases between. The germline V gene encodes CDR1 MNHEY and CDR2 SVGEGT. The CDR3 bases are TGTGCCAGCAGTTATGAGTATTACACTGAAGCTTTCTTT. Residues: CASSYEYYTEAFF.

This clonotype was observed a handful of times. V usage is TRBV18 and J usage is TRBJ1-2; D remains ambiguous. This CDR3 spans 12 amino acids. V lost 6 bases to trimming and J lost 8 bases, with 13 bases between them. Germline values: CDR1 KGHSH, CDR2 LQKENI. This CDR3 is CASSLPLGGYTF. The DNA of the CDR3 is TGTGCCAGCTCGCTCCCGCTCGGGGGCTACACCTTC.

This clonotype was counted many times. V is TRBV12-3 or TRBV12-4 and J is TRBJ2-7; 9 bases are shared with TRBD1. V gave up 4 bases and J gave up 5 bases; unmatched junction bases: 9. CDR3 size: 15 residues. The CDR3 bases are TGTGCCAGCAGTTACAATCCGGGACAGGGAAACGAGCAGTACTTC. It encodes CASSYNPGQGNEQYF.

This clonotype has a count of ten or more. The rearrangement joins TRBV20-1 to TRBJ1-5; D uncertain. CDR1 and CDR2 (germline): DFQATT, SNEGSKA (reference sequence). V lost 1 base, J lost 4 bases, and 11 bases lay in between. CDR3 length: 14 residues. DNA of the CDR3: TGCAGTGCTAGAGGCAGTCAGGATAATCAGCCCCAGCATTTT. This encodes CSARGSQDNQPQHF.

The table lists this clonotype with many counts. The chain employs TRBV25-1 and TRBJ1-2, with 8 positions matching TRBD1. Looked up from germline, CDR1 is MGHDK and CDR2 is SYGVNS. V lost 0 bases to trimming and J lost 3 bases; unmatched junction nucleotides: 9. The CDR3 runs 17 residues. The CDR3 here is CASSEYFAGTGDYGYTF. In DNA form, the CDR3 reads TGTGCCAGCAGTGAATATTTCGCCGGGACAGGCGACTATGGCTACACCTTC.